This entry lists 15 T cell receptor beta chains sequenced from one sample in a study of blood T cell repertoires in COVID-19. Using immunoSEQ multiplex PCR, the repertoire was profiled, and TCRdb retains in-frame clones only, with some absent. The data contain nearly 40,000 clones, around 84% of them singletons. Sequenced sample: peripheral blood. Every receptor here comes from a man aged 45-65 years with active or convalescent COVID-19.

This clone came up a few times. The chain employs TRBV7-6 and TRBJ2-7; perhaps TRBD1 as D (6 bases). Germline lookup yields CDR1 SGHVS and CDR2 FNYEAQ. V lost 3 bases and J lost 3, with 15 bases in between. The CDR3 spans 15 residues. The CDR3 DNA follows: TGTGCCAGCAGCTTGGAACAGGGAGAGAACTACGAGCAGTACTTC. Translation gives CASSLEQGENYEQYF.

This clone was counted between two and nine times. The CDR3 sequence is CASSQGAGTDTQYF. CDR3 bases: TGCGCCAGCAGCCAAGGGGCCGGCACAGATACGCAGTATTTT. V usage is TRBV4-1 and J usage is TRBJ2-3; D not certain. CDR1 and CDR2 from the germline V gene are MGHRA and YSYEKL. V gave up 1 base and J gave up 1 base, with 6 bases separating them. The CDR3 length is 14 residues.

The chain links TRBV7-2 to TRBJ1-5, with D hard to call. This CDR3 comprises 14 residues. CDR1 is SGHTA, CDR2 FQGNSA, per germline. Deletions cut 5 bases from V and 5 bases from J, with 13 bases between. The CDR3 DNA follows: TGTGCCAGCAGCCCCTGGGAGACATATCAGCCCCAGCATTTT. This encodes CASSPWETYQPQHF.

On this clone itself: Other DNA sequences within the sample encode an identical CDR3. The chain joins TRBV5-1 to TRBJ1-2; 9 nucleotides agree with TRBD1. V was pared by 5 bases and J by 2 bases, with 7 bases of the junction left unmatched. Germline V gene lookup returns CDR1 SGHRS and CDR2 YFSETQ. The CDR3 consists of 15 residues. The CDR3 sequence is CASRLDRGENYGYTF. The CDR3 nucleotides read TGCGCCAGCAGGCTGGACAGGGGCGAGAACTATGGCTACACCTTC.

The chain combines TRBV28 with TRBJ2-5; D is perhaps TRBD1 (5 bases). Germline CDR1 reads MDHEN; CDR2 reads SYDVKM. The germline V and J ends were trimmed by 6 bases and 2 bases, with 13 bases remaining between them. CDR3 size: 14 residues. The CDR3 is CASRPAGYQETQYF. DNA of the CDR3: TGTGCCAGCAGGCCTGCAGGGTATCAAGAGACCCAGTACTTC.

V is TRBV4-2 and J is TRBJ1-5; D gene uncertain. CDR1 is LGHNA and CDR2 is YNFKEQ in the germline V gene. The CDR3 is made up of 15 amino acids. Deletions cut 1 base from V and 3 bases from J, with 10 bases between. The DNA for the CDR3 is TGTGCCAGCAGCCAAGGGTTCGGGGACAATCAGCCCCAGCATTTT. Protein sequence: CASSQGFGDNQPQHF.

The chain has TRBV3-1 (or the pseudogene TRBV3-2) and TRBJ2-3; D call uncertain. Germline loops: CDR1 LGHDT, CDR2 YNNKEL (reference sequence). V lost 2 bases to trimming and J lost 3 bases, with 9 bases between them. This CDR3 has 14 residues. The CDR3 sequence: CASSQRFRTDTQYF. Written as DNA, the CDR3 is TGTGCCAGCAGCCAAAGGTTCAGGACAGATACGCAGTATTTT.

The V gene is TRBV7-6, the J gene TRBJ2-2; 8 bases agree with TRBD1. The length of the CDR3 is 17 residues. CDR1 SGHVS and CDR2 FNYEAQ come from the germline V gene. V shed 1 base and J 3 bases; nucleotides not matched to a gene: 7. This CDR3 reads CASSLEADRGHTGELFF. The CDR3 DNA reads TGTGCCAGCAGCTTAGAGGCAGACAGGGGACACACCGGGGAGCTGTTTTTT.

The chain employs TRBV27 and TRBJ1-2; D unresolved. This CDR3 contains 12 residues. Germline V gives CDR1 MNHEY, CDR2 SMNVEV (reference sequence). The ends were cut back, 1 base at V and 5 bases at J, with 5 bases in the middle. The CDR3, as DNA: TGTGCCAGCAGTTTATACGGGTATGGCTACACCTTC. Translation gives CASSLYGYGYTF.

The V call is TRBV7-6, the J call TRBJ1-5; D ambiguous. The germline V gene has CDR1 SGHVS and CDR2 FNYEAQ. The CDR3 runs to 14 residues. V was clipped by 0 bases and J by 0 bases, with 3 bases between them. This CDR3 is CASSLALSNQPQHF. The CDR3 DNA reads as TGTGCCAGCAGCTTAGCTCTTAGCAATCAGCCCCAGCATTTT.

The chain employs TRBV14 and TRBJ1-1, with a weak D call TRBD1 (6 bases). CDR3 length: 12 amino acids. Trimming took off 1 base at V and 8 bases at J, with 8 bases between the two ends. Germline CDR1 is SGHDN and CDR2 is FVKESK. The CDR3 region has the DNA TGTGCCAGCAGCCAAGGCAGGGGAGAAGCTTTCTTT. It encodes CASSQGRGEAFF.

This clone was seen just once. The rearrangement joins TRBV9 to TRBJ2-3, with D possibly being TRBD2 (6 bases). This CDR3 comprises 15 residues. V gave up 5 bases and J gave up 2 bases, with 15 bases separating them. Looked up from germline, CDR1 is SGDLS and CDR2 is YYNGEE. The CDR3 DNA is TGTGCCAGCAGTGCTTCGGGACTCAACACAGATACGCAGTATTTT. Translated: CASSASGLNTDTQYF.

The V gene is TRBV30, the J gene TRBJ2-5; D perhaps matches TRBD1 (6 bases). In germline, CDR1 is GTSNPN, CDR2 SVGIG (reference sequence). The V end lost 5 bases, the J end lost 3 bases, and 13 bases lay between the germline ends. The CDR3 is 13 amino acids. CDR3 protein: CAWAQGFKETQYF. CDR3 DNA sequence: TGTGCCTGGGCCCAGGGGTTCAAAGAGACCCAGTACTTC.

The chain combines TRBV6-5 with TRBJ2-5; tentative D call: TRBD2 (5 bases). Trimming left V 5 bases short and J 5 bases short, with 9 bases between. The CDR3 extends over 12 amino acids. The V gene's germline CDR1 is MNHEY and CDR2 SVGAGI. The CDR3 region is CASSRPGETQYF. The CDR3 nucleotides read TGTGCCAGCAGTCGACCGGGGGAGACCCAGTACTTC.

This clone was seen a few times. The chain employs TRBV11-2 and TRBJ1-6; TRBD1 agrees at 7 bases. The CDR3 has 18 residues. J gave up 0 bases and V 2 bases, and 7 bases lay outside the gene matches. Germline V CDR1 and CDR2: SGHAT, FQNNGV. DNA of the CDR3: TGTGCCAGCAGCTTAAGGGCAGGGGGAAGCTCCTATAATTCACCCCTCCACTTT. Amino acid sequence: CASSLRAGGSSYNSPLHF.